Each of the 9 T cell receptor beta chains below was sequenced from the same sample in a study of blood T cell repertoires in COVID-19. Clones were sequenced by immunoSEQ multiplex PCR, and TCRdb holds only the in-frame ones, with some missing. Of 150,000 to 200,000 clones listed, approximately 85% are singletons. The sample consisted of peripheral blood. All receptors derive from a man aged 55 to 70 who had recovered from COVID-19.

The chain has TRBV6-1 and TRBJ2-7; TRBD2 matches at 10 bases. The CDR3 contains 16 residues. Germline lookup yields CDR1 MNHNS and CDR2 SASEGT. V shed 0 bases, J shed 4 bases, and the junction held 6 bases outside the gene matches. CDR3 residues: CASSEASGGARYEQYF. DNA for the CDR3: TGTGCCAGCAGTGAAGCCAGCGGGGGGGCGCGGTACGAGCAGTACTTC.

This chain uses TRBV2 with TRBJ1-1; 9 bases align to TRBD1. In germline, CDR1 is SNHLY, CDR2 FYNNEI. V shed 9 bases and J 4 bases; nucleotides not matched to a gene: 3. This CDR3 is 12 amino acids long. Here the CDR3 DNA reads TGTGCCAGGGGACAGGGAAGCACTGAAGCTTTCTTT. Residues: CARGQGSTEAFF.

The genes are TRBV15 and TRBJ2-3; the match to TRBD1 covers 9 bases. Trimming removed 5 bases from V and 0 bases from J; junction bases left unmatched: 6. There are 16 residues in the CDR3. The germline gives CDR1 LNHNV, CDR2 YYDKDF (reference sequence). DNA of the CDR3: TGTGCCACCAGCCGGACAGGGGCTCGGAGCACAGATACGCAGTATTTT. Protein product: CATSRTGARSTDTQYF. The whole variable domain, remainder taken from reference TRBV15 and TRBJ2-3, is DAMVIQNPRYQVTQFGKPVTLSCSQTLNHNVMYWYQQKSSQAPKLLFHYYDKDFNNEADTPDNFQSRRPNTSFCFLDIRSPGLGDTAMYLCATSRTGARSTDTQYFGPGTRLTVL.

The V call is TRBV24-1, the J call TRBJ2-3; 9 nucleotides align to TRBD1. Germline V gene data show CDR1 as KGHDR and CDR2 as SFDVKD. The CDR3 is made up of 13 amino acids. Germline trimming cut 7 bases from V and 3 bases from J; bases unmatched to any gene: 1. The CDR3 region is CATRGQGTDTQYF. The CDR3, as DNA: TGTGCCACCAGGGGACAGGGAACAGATACGCAGTATTTT.

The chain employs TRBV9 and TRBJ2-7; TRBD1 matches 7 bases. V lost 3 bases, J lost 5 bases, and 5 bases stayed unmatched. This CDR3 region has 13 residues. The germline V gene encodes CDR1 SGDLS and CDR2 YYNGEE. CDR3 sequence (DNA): TGTGCCAGCAGCGAGACAGGGACCGACGAGCAGTACTTC. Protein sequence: CASSETGTDEQYF.

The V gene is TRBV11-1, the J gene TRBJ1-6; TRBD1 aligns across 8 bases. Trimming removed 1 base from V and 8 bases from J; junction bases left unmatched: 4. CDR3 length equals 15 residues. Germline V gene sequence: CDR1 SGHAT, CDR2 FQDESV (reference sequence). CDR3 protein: CASSLVGQVDSPLHF. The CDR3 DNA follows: TGTGCCAGCAGCTTAGTGGGACAGGTGGATTCACCCCTCCACTTT.

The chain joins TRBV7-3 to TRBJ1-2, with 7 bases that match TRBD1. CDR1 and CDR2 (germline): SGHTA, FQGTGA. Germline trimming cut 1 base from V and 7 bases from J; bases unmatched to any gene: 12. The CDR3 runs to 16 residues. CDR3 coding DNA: TGTGCCAGCAGCTTAAACATGGGACAGTCAGTCTCTGGCTACACCTTC. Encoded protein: CASSLNMGQSVSGYTF.

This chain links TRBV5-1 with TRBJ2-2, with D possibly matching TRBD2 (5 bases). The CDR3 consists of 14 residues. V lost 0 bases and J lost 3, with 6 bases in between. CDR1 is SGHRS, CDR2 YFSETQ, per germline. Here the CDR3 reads CASSLEGDTGELFF. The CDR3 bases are TGCGCCAGCAGCTTGGAGGGAGACACCGGGGAGCTGTTTTTT.

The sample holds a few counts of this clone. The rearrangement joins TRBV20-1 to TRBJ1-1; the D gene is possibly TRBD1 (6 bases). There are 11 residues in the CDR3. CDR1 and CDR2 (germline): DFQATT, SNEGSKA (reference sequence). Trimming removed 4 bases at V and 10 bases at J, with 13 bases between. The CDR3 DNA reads TGCAGTGCTACCAGGACAGCCCTAGCTTTCTTT. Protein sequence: CSATRTALAFF.